The 4 T cell receptor beta chains listed next were all sequenced from one sample in a study of T cell responses to AZD1222 COVID-19 vaccine. Sequenced by immunoSEQ multiplex PCR; TCRdb stores in-frame clones only, minus some. The sample includes about 150,000 clones, around 89% of them seen just once. Sequenced here: peripheral blood, sampled on day 0 of MenACWY control vaccination. Receptor source: an adult in good health.

The count of this clone is one. This chain connects TRBV30 to TRBJ2-1; D is unresolved. The CDR3 contains 11 residues. Germline-derived CDR1 and CDR2 are GTSNPN and SVGIG (reference sequence). Between the trimmed V and J ends, which lost 5 bases and 9 bases, there was a span of 11 bases. The CDR3 is CAWHQTFEQFF. The CDR3 bases are TGTGCCTGGCACCAGACCTTTGAGCAGTTCTTC.

The CDR3 DNA reads TGCGCCAGCAGCTTGCGACTAGCGGGGGCAAATTACAATGAGCAGTTCTTC. The encoded protein is CASSLRLAGANYNEQFF. The V and J genes are TRBV5-1 and TRBJ2-1; 12 positions agree with TRBD2. Germline trimming cut 1 base from V and 4 bases from J; bases unmatched to any gene: 6. The CDR3 loop spans 17 amino acids. The germline V gene encodes CDR1 SGHRS and CDR2 YFSETQ.

The chain has TRBV6-2 or TRBV6-3 and TRBJ1-4; D may be TRBD1 (5 bases). Per germline, CDR1 MNHEY and CDR2 SVGEGT. Trimming removed 6 bases from V and 0 bases from J, with 8 bases in between. The CDR3 extends over 14 amino acids. CDR3 sequence reads: CASSQGATNEKLFF. For the CDR3, the DNA is TGTGCCAGCAGCCAAGGGGCAACTAATGAAAAACTGTTTTTT.

V is TRBV10-3 and J is TRBJ2-1; 8 nucleotides agree with TRBD1. The germline gives CDR1 ENHRY, CDR2 SYGVKD. The trim removed 5 bases at V and 4 bases at J, leaving 7 bases unmatched. This CDR3 has 15 amino acids. The CDR3 region has the DNA TGTGCCATCAGTAAGACAGGGGTAGGTTACAATGAGCAGTTCTTC. Its translation: CAISKTGVGYNEQFF.